This T cell receptor (beta chain) emerged from a study of regulatory and conventional T cells in RAG deficiency. The V end was cut by 9 bases, the J end by 3 bases, with 12 bases between. Germline V gene lookup returns CDR1 LNHDA and CDR2 SQIVND (reference sequence). The CDR3 runs 13 residues. Profiling relied on immunoSEQ multiplex PCR, and the TCRdb table lists in-frame clones only, not all of them. The table has 10,000 to 15,000 clones, roughly 93% seen once. Overall study results and limits: Omenn patients showed >90% Treg-Tconv overlap and shorter CDR3 lengths. Shannon entropy fell and Simpson indices rose in RAG-deficient patients.

This clone was detected a few times. Its specificity is unknown. Conventional CD4+ T cells were sorted from blood as CD25-low CD127-high cells. These data also formed part of another study, on regulatory T cells. That source adds: Amplification used 52 TRBV primers and 13 TRBJ primers. Skewed V and J usage and few unique V-J pairs marked patient repertoires, most in Tregs.

J is TRBJ1-5 and V is TRBV19; D call uncertain. Sequencing was done on a sample of CD4+ effector T cells sorted from blood. The TCR comes from a human donor in good health. CDR3 sequence reads: CASKDAFNQPQHF. The CDR3 bases are TGTGCCAGCAAAGACGCCTTCAATCAGCCCCAGCATTTT.